This TCR beta chain was found in a study of blood T cells in healthy people across ages. General study results and limits: The study found more naive CD4+ cells and higher diversity in long-lived than aged donors.

Combining a sample-barcoded 5' primer with a J-beta primer mix, a second PCR ran for roughly 7 to 12 cycles. TCRdb fed the 5' RACE reads into MiXCR, producing one record per CDR3 protein. The top ten hold over 10% of the sample, which has roughly 930,000 distinct CDR3 sequences, around 46% seen once. V dropped 5 bases and J dropped 1 base, with 12 bases sitting between them. The CDR3 sequence is 15 residues long. In this sample, this clonotype turned up many times. Its matching antigen is unknown. Drawing of peripheral blood yielded roughly 9.3 milliliters from each donor. The V and J genes are TRBV12-3 or TRBV12-4 and TRBJ2-1; D is unclear. This TCR derives from a man aged 25 to 45 in good health. The source material was blood. The CDR3 reads CASSAPARSYNEQFF. In DNA, the CDR3 is TGTGCCAGCAGTGCTCCGGCCCGGTCCTACAATGAGCAGTTCTTC.